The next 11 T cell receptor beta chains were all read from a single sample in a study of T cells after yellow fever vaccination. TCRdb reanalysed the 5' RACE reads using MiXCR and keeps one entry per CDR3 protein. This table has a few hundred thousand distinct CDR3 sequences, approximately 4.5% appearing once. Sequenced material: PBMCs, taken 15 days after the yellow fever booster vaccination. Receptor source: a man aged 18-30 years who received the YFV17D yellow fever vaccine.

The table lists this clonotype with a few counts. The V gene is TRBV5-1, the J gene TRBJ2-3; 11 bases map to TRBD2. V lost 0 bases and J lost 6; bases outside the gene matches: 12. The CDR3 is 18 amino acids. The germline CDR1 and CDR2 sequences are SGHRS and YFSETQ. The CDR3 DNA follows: TGCGCCAGCAGCTTGGCGTCGATTAGCGGGGGGGCCATCGATACGCAGTATTTT. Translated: CASSLASISGGAIDTQYF.

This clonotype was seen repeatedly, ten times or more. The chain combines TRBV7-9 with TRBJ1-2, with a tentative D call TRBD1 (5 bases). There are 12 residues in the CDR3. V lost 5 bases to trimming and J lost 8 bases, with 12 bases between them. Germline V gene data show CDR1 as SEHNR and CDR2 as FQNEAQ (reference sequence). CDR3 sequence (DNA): TGTGCCAGCAGCCAAGGGGATCGGGGCTACACCTTC. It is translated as CASSQGDRGYTF.

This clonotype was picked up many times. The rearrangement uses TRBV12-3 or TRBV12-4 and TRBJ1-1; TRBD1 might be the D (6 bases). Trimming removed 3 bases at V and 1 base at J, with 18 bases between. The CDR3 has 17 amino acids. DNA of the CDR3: TGTGCCAGCAGTTTTAGTGTGGCAGGGGAGGGGAACACTGAAGCTTTCTTT. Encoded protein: CASSFSVAGEGNTEAFF.

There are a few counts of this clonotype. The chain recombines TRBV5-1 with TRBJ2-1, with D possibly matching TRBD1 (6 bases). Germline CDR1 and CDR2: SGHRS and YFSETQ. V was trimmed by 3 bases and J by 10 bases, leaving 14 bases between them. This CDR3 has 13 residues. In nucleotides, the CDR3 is TGCGCCAGCAGCTCCTCGGCTCAGGGGGAGCAGTTCTTC. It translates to CASSSSAQGEQFF.

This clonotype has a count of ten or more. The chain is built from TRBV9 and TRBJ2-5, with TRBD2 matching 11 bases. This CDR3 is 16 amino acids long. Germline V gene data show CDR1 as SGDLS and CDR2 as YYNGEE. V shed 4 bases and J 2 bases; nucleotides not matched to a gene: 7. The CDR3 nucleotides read TGTGCCAGCAGCTCCATGACTAGCGGGGCACAAGAGACCCAGTACTTC. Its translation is CASSSMTSGAQETQYF. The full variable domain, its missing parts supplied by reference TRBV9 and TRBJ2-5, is DSGVTQTPKHLITATGQRVTLRCSPRSGDLSVYWYQQSLDQGLQFLIQYYNGEERAKGNILERFSAQQFPDLHSELNLSSLELGDSALYFCASSSMTSGAQETQYFGPGTRLLVL.

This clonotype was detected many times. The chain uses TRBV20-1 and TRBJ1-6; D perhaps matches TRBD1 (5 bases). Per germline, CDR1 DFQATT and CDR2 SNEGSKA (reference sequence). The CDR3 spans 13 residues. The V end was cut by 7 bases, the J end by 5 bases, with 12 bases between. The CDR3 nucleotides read TGCAGTGTTGCCCGGGACCATAATTCACCCCTCCACTTT. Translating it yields CSVARDHNSPLHF.

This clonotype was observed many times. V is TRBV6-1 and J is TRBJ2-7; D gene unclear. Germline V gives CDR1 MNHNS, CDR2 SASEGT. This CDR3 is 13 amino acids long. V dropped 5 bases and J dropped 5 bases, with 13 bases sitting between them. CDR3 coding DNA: TGTGCCAGCAGTAGGATCGATCGGGACGAGCAGTACGTC. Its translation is CASSRIDRDEQYV.

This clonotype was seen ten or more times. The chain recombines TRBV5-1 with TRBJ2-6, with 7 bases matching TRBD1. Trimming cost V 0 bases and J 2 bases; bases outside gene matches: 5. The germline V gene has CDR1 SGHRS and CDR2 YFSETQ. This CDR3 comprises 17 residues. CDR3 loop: CASSLEQGFAGANVLTF. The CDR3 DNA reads TGCGCCAGCAGCTTGGAACAGGGGTTCGCTGGGGCCAACGTCCTGACTTTC. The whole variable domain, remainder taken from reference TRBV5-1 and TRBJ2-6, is KAGVTQTPRYLIKTRGQQVTLSCSPISGHRSVSWYQQTPGQGLQFLFEYFSETQRNKGNFPGRFSGRQFSNSRSEMNVSTLELGDSALYLCASSLEQGFAGANVLTFGAGSRLTVL.

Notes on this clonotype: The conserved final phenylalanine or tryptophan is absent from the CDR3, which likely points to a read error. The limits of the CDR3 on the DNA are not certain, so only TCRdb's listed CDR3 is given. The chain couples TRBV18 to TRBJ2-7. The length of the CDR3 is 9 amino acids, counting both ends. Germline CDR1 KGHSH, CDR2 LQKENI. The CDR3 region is CASSPPVTL.

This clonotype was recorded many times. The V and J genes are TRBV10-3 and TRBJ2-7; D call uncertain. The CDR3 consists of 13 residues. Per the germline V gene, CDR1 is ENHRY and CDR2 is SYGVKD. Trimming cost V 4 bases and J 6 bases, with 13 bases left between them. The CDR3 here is CAISGELLFEQYV. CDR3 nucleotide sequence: TGTGCCATCAGTGGGGAACTACTATTCGAGCAGTACGTC.

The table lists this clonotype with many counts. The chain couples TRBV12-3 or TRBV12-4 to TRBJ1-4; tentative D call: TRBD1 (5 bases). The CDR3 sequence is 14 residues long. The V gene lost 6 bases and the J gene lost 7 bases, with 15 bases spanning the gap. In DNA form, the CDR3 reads TGTGCCAGCAGCCGACAGATTTTGGGTGAAAAACTGTTTTTT. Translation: CASSRQILGEKLFF.